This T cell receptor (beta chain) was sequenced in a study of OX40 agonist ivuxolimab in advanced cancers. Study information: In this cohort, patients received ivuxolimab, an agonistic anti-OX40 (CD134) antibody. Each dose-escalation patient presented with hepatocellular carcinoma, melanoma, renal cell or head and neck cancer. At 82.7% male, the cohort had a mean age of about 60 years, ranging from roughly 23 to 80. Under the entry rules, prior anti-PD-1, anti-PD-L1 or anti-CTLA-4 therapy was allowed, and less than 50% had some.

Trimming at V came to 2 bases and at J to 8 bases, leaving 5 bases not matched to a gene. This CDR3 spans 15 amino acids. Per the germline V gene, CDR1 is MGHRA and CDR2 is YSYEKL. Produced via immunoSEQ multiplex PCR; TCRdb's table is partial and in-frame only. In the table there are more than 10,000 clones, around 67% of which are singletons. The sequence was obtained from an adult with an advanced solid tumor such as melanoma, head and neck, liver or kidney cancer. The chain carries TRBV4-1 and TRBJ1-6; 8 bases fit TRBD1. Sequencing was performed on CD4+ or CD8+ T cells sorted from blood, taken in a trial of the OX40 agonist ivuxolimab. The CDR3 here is CASSQPGQGHSPLHF. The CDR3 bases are TGCGCCAGCAGCCAACCCGGACAGGGTCATTCACCCCTCCACTTT.